Below are 7 T cell receptor beta chains sequenced from a single sample in a study of shared clonotypes between healthy human individuals. This table comes from immunoSEQ multiplex PCR, and its TCRdb copy is limited to in-frame clones, with some not included. The table shows over 2 million clones, with approximately 95% occurring only once. The sequencing sample was made of naive CD4+ T cells sorted from blood. Stated subset: CD45RA+ positively selected. These receptors were obtained from a man aged 18 to 30 in good health.

This clone has just one count. The V gene is TRBV4-1, the J gene TRBJ1-6, with D perhaps TRBD1 (6 bases). CDR3 length equals 17 residues. Trimming left V 1 base short and J 9 bases short, with 19 bases between. CDR1 and CDR2 from the germline V gene are MGHRA and YSYEKL. The CDR3, as DNA: TGCGCCAGCAGCCAAGCACCCCAGGGGTTTGGGGGTTCACCCCTCCACTTT. Protein product: CASSQAPQGFGGSPLHF.

The chain combines TRBV5-1 with TRBJ2-5, with D perhaps TRBD1 (6 bases). Germline V gives CDR1 SGHRS, CDR2 YFSETQ. Trimming removed 1 base at V and 5 bases at J, with 12 bases between. The length of the CDR3 is 14 residues. The CDR3 loop is CASSLTGPYETQYF. The CDR3 DNA follows: TGCGCCAGCAGCTTGACAGGGCCTTACGAGACCCAGTACTTC.

This rearrangement joins TRBV6-5 to TRBJ1-1; no firm D call. CDR3 size: 13 residues. Deletions cut 5 bases from V and 7 bases from J, with 14 bases between. The V gene's germline CDR1 is MNHEY and CDR2 SVGAGI. The chain's CDR3 is CASSQPSIGEAFF. The DNA for the CDR3 is TGTGCCAGCAGTCAACCCTCTATCGGTGAAGCTTTCTTT.

The DNA of the CDR3 is TGTGCCAGCAGCGAAGCACGGTCTGAGCAGTTCTTC. As protein: CASSEARSEQFF. The rearrangement links TRBV7-6 to TRBJ2-1; D is uncertain. Per the germline V gene, CDR1 is SGHVS and CDR2 is FNYEAQ. This CDR3 is 12 amino acids long. V lost 5 bases, J lost 9 bases, and 11 bases lay in between.

The chain has TRBV6-1 and TRBJ1-1; maybe TRBD1 (5 bases). V was trimmed by 6 bases and J by 0 bases, leaving 11 bases between them. Germline CDR1 is MNHNS and CDR2 is SASEGT. The CDR3 runs to 14 residues. The CDR3 protein is CASRPEGVNTEAFF. CDR3 nucleotides: TGTGCCAGCAGACCTGAAGGGGTGAACACTGAAGCTTTCTTT.

The chain links TRBV29-1 to TRBJ1-2; unclear D gene. This CDR3 comprises 12 residues. Per the germline V gene, CDR1 is SQVTM and CDR2 is ANQGSEA. Trimming pared 7 bases from V and 2 bases from J, leaving 11 bases between. CDR3 nucleotides: TGCAGCGCCGCGACGGAGAACTATGGCTACACCTTC. It encodes CSAATENYGYTF.

This clone has just one count. This chain joins TRBV10-1 and TRBJ2-7, with 8 bases that match TRBD2. The germline gives CDR1 WNHNN, CDR2 SYGVQD (reference sequence). The CDR3 sequence is 15 residues long. With 4 bases clipped from V and 2 bases from J, the junction kept 7 bases outside the gene matches. Here the CDR3 DNA reads TGCGCCAGCAGTGTTGGAACTAGCGGAACCTACGAGCAGTACTTC. Amino acid sequence: CASSVGTSGTYEQYF.